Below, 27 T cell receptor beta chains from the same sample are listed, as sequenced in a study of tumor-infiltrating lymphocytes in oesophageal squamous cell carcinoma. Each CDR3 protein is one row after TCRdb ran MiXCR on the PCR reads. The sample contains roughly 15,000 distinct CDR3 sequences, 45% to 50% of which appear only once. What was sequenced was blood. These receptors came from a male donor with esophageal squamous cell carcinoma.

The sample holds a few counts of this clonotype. The CDR3 region is CASSQTSGGQYEQYF. In DNA form, the CDR3 reads TGTGCCAGCAGCCAAACTAGCGGTGGACAGTACGAGCAGTACTTC. The chain joins TRBV3-1 to TRBJ2-5; TRBD2 agrees at 8 bases. Near its end, the DNA agrees better with TRBJ2-7, so the J call may be wrong. Germline V lookup: CDR1 LGHDT, CDR2 YNNKEL (reference sequence). The CDR3 totals 15 residues.

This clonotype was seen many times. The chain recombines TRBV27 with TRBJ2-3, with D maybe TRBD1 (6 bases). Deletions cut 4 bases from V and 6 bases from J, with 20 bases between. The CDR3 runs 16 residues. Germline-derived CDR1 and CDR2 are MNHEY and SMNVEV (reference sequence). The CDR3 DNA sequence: TGTGCCAGCAGTTCCTACAGGGATCATAGTGTGGATACGCAGTATTTT. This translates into CASSSYRDHSVDTQYF.

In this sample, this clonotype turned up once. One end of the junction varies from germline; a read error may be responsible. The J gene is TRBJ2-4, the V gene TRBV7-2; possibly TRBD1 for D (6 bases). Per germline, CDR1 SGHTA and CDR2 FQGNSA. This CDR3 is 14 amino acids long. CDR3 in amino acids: CASSLRQESTEAFF. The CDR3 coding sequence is TGTGCCAGCAGCCTTCGACAGGAAAGCACTGAAGCTTTCTTC.

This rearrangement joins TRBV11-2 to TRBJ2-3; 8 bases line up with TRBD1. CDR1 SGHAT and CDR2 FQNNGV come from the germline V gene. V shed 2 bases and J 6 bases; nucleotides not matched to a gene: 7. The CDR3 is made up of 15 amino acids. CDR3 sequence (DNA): TGTGCCAGCAGCTTAAAGTCAGGGGGCGCGGATACGCAGTATTTT. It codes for CASSLKSGGADTQYF.

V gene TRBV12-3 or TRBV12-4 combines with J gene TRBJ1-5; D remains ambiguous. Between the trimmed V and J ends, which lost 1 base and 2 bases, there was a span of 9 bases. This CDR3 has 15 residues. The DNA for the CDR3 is TGTGCCAGCAGTTTAGTAGGGTTTGGCAATCAGCCCCAGCATTTT. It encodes CASSLVGFGNQPQHF.

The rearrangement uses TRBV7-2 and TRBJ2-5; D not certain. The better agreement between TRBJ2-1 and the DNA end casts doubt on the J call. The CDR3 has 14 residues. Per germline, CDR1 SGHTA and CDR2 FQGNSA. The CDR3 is CASSLEQIYNEQFF. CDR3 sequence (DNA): TGTGCCAGCAGCTTAGAACAGATATACAATGAGCAGTTCTTC.

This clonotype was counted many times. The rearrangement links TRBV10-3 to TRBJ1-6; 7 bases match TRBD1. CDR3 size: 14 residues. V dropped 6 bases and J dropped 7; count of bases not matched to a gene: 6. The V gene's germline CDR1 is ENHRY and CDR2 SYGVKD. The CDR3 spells CAIRGDRANSPLHF. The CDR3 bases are TGTGCCATCAGAGGAGACAGGGCCAATTCACCCCTCCACTTT.

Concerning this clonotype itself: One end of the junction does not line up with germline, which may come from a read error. CDR3 sequence: CASSSTPGLPNEKLFF. The CDR3 DNA reads as TGTGCCAGCAGCTCGACTCCGGGACTCCCCAATGAAAAACTGTTTTTT. V gene TRBV5-3 combines with J gene TRBJ1-4, with a possible D match to TRBD1 (5 bases). TRBV5-3 is sorted into the ORF group, with uncertain function. The CDR3 covers 16 residues.

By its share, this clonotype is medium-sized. The CDR3: CASSPNQAAPYNEQFF. The DNA of the CDR3 is TGTGCCAGCAGCCCCAACCAAGCCGCCCCATACAATGAGCAGTTCTTC. V and J are TRBV7-3 and TRBJ2-1; D is unclear. Deletions cut 5 bases from V and 4 bases from J, with 18 bases between. Germline loops: CDR1 SGHTA, CDR2 FQGTGA. This CDR3 spans 16 amino acids. Supplemented by reference TRBV7-3 and TRBJ2-1, the full variable domain reads GAGVSQTPSNKVTEKGKYVELRCDPISGHTALYWYRQSLGQGPEFLIYFQGTGAADDSGLPNDRFFAVRPEGSVSTLKIQRTERGDSAVYLCASSPNQAAPYNEQFFGPGTRLTVL.

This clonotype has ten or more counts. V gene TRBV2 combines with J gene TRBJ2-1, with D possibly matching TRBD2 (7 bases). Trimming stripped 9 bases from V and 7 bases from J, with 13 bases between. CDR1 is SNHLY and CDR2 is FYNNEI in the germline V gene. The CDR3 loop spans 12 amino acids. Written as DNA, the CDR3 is TGTGCCAGAGGGGGAGGGCCGAATGAGCAGTTCTTC. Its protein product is CARGGGPNEQFF. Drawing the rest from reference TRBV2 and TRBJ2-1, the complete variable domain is EPEVTQTPSHQVTQMGQEVILRCVPISNHLYFYWYRQILGQKVEFLVSFYNNEISEKSEIFDDQFSVERPDGSNFTLKIRSTKLEDSAMYFCARGGGPNEQFFGPGTRLTVL.

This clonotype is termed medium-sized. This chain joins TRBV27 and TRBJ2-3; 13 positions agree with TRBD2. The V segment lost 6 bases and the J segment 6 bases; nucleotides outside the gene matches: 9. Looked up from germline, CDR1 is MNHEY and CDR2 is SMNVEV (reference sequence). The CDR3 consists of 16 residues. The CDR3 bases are TGTGCCAGCAGCCCTAGAGGACTAGCGGGAGTGGATACGCAGTATTTT. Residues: CASSPRGLAGVDTQYF.

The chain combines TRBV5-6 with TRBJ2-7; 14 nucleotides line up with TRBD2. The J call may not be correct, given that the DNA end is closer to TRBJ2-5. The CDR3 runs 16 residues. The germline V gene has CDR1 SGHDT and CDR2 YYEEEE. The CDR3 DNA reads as TGTGCCAGCAGTTCCCCGGGACTAGCGGGGGAAGAGACCCAGTACTTC. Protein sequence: CASSSPGLAGEETQYF.

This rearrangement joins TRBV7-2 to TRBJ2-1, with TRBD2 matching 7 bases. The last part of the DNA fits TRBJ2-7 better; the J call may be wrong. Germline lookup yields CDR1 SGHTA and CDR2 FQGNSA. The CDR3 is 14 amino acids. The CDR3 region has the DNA TGTGCCAGCAGCTTAGCACTAGCGACCTACGAGCAGTACTTC. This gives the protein CASSLALATYEQYF.

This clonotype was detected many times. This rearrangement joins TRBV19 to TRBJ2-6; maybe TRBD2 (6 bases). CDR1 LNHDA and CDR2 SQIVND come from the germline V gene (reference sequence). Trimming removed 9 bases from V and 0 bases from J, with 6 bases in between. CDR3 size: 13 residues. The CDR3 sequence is CASGSSGANVLTF. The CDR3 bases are TGTGCCAGCGGGAGCTCTGGGGCCAACGTCCTGACTTTC.

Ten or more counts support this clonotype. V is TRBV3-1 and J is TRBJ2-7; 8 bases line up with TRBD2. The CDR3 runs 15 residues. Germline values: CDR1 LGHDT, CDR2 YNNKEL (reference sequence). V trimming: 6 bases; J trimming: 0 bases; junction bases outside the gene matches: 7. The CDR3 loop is CASSPNSGTSYEQYF. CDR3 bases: TGTGCCAGCAGTCCTAATAGCGGGACCTCCTACGAGCAGTACTTC.

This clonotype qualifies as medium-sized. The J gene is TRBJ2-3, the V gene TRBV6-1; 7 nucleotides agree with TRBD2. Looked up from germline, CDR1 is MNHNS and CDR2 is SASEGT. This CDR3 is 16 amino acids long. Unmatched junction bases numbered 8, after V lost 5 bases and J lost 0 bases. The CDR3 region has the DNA TGTGCCAGCAGTATTGGACTGGGGGGGAGCACAGATACGCAGTATTTT. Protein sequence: CASSIGLGGSTDTQYF.

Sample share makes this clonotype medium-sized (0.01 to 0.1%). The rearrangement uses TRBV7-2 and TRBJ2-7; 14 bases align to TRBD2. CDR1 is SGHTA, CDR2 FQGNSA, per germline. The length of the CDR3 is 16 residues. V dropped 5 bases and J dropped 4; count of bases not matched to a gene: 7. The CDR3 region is CASSLRLAGGGYEQYF. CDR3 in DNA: TGTGCCAGCAGCCTCCGACTAGCGGGAGGGGGGTACGAGCAGTACTTC.

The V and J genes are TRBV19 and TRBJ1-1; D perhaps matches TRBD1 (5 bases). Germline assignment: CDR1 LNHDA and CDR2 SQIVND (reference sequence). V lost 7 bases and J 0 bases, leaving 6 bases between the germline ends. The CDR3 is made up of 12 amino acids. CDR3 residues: CASMGVNTEAFF. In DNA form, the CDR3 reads TGTGCCAGTATGGGGGTGAACACTGAAGCTTTCTTT.

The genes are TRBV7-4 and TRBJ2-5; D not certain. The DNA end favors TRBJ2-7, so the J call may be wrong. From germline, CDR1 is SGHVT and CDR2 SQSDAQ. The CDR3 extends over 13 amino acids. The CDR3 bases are TGTGCCAGCGGTGGGCAGCCGAACTACGAGCAGTACTTC. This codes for CASGGQPNYEQYF.

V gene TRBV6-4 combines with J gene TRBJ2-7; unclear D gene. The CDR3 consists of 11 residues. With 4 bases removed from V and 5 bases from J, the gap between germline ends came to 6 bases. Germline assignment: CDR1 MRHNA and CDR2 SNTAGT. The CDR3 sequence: CASSGPHEQYF. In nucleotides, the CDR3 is TGTGCCAGCAGTGGGCCTCACGAGCAGTACTTC.

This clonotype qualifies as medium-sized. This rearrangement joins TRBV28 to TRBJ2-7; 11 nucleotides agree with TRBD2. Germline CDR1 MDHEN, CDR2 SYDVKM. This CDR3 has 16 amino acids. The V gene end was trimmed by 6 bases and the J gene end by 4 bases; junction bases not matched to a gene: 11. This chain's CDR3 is CASRIRATSGNYEQYF. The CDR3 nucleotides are TGTGCCAGCAGGATTCGCGCGACTAGCGGGAATTACGAGCAGTACTTC.

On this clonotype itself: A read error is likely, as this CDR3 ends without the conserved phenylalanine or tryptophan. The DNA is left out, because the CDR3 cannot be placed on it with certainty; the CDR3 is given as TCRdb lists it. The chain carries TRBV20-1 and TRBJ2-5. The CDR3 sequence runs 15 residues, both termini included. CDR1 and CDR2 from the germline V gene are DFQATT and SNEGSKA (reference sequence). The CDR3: CSASWPQSYGYTFGS.

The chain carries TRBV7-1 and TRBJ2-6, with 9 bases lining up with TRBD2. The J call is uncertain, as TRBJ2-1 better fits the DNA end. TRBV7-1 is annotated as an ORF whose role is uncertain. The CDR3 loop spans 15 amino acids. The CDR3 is CASSSSGGLWNEQFF. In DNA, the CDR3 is TGTGCCAGCAGCTCAAGCGGGGGGCTTTGGAATGAGCAGTTCTTC.

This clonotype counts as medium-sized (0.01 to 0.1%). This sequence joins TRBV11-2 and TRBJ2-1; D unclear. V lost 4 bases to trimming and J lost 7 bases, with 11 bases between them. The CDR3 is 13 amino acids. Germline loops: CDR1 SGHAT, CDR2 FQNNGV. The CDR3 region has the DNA TGTGCCAGCAGCTACTCGAAGTGGAATGAGCAGTTCTTC. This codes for CASSYSKWNEQFF. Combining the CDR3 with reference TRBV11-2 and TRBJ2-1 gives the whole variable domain EAGVAQSPRYKIIEKRQSVAFWCNPISGHATLYWYQQILGQGPKLLIQFQNNGVVDDSQLPKDRFSAERLKGVDSTLKIQPAKLEDSAVYLCASSYSKWNEQFFGPGTRLTVL.

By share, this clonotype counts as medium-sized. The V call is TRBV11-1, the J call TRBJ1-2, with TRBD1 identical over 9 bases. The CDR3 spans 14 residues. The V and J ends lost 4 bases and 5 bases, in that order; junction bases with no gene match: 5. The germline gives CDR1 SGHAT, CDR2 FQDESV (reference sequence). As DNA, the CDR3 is TGTGCCAGCAGCTCCGGGACAGGGAATTATGGCTACACCTTC. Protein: CASSSGTGNYGYTF.

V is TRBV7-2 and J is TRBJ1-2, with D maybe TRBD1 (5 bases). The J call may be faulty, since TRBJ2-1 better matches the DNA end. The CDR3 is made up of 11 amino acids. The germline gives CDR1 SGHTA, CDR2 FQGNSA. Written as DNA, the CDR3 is TGTGCCAGCAGCTTAGGGGGCGGGCAGTTCTTC. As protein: CASSLGGGQFF.

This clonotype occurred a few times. CDR3 bases: TGTGCCAGCAGCTTTTTTGGGGAAGAGACCCAGTACTTC. Its protein product is CASSFFGEETQYF. This sequence joins TRBV7-2 and TRBJ2-5, with D hard to call. This CDR3 contains 13 residues. V was trimmed by 3 bases and J by 3 bases, leaving 8 bases between them. Germline V CDR1 and CDR2: SGHTA, FQGNSA.